In its sample, the clone carrying this T cell receptor (beta chain) was seen once. Its antigen is unknown. The PCR contained 60 Vbeta and 13 Jbeta primers. TCRdb keeps only in-frame clones here, not all; method: immunoSEQ multiplex PCR. The sample records approximately 120,000 clones, 75% to 80% being singletons. The data were obtained in a study of cytomegalovirus exposure and HLA in healthy donors. Study-wide results and limits: What a later analysis showed was that several of the most significant clusters appeared linked to common viral pathogens. Previously analyzed data showed that most TCR beta V segments were productive at a frequency of about 87% or about 30%.

The V gene end was trimmed by 4 bases and the J gene end by 3 bases; junction bases not matched to a gene: 1. This CDR3 has 13 amino acids. The germline V gene encodes CDR1 MNHNS and CDR2 SASEGT. Donors showed nominal health when sampled, although they likely had unrecorded immune exposures. What was sequenced was PBMCs. The TCR was taken from a man in his forties in good health and CMV-seronegative. The rearrangement uses TRBV6-1 and TRBJ2-5; 8 positions agree with TRBD2. The CDR3 here is CASSAGGKETQYF. CDR3 coding DNA: TGTGCCAGCAGTGCGGGGGGGAAAGAGACCCAGTACTTC.